This entry describes one T cell receptor beta chain. Antigen: not known. The data stem from a study of shared clonotypes between healthy human individuals. Per germline, CDR1 LNHDA and CDR2 SQIVND (reference sequence). The CDR3 sequence is 13 residues long. Trimming cost V 4 bases and J 4 bases, with 10 bases left between them. Nashville, Tennessee was home to all donors, each a Caucasian adult. In the sorted-subset replicate PCRs, about 200 ng DNA, roughly 30,000 T cell genomes, was used. Repertoires were generated with immunoSEQ multiplex PCR, while TCRdb's copy carries only in-frame clones and drops some. The table has 600,000 to 800,000 clones, approximately 77% seen once. Study-level points and caveats: Some clonotypes were shared by all four sorted-subset donors, while others were not shared. The non-shared ones had lower generation probabilities than the shared ones. Clonotype sharing among donors likely depends on sequencing depth.

The sequence was obtained from a woman in her 30s in good health. This chain uses TRBV19 with TRBJ1-1; TRBD1 is a possible D gene (5 bases). The sample comprised memory CD4+ T cells sorted from blood. The subset: CD45RA-negative fraction. CDR3 bases: TGTGCCAGTAGTAGTGGACACGTCACTGAAGCTTTCTTT. This gives the protein CASSSGHVTEAFF.